One TCR beta chain is described in this entry. The germline gives CDR1 GTSNPN, CDR2 SVGIG (reference sequence). The ends lost 1 base at V and 10 bases at J; junction bases unmatched: 5. There are 12 residues in the CDR3. The sample is drawn from a study of blood T cell repertoires in COVID-19. Study-level information: The United States, Italy and Spain were the sources of the acute and convalescent COVID-19 samples. In each case, the material was cDNA or gDNA derived from T cells, B-cell-depleted T cells, or PBMCs.

Original processing notes: Amplification of reference gene primers was used by the study to estimate nucleated cell counts. Only in-frame clones appear in the TCRdb table, and some are missing; sequencing was by immunoSEQ multiplex PCR. That table supplies the V and J calls and clone size; D and trimming were determined from the DNA. The table lists around 97,000 clones, about 86% of them singletons. The rearrangement joins TRBV30 to TRBJ1-1, with 8 bases fitting TRBD1. Sequencing used peripheral blood. The TCR originated in a human donor in a cohort sampled during active COVID-19. The CDR3 sequence: CAWSGPGTGAFF. For the CDR3, the DNA is TGTGCCTGGAGTGGTCCCGGGACAGGAGCTTTCTTT.